These 25 T cell receptor beta chains were all obtained from the same sample, sequenced in a study of beta chain features in type 1 diabetes. General study points: All four CD4+ subsets of Type 1 diabetes patients contained TCRB CDR3s that were moderately but significantly shorter.

The sequenced template was cDNA made from the entire isolated RNA. Method: immunoSEQ multiplex PCR; TCRdb's copy keeps in-frame clones and lacks some. The profile shows hundreds of thousands of clones, roughly an eighth of them singletons. What these receptors recognize is not known. The sequencing input was naive CD4+ T cells from blood. Every receptor here comes from a young man with type 1 diabetes.

As regards this clone: Other DNA sequences in the sample encode the same CDR3. The rearrangement joins TRBV29-1 to TRBJ1-1, with D tentatively TRBD1 (5 bases). Trimming stripped 6 bases from V and 4 bases from J, with 12 bases between. CDR3 size: 12 residues. CDR1 and CDR2 (germline): SQVTM, ANQGSEA. CDR3 DNA sequence: TGCAGCGTAGTCCCGGGGGGCACTGAAGCTTTCTTT. This codes for CSVVPGGTEAFF.

The V gene is TRBV27, the J gene TRBJ2-5; TRBD2 is a possible D gene (6 bases). From germline, CDR1 is MNHEY and CDR2 SMNVEV (reference sequence). The CDR3 totals 14 residues. The V end lost 1 base, the J end lost 5 bases, and 11 bases lay between the germline ends. CDR3: CASSLLGGGETQYF. The CDR3 DNA sequence: TGTGCCAGCAGTTTATTGGGGGGAGGTGAGACCCAGTACTTC.

The V gene is TRBV27, the J gene TRBJ2-3, with a tentative D call TRBD1 (5 bases). CDR1 and CDR2 from the germline V gene are MNHEY and SMNVEV (reference sequence). The CDR3 has 14 amino acids. Trimming removed 4 bases from V and 5 bases from J, with 13 bases in between. The CDR3 DNA follows: TGTGCCAGCAGTTCGCCTGGACATGAAGATACGCAGTATTTT. It is translated as CASSSPGHEDTQYF.

The V call is TRBV19, the J call TRBJ1-2; 8 bases align to TRBD1. Germline lookup yields CDR1 LNHDA and CDR2 SQIVND (reference sequence). Trimming at V came to 0 bases and at J to 6 bases, leaving 3 bases not matched to a gene. This CDR3 is 14 amino acids long. The CDR3 loop reads CASSIEWTGNGYTF. CDR3 nucleotide sequence: TGTGCCAGTAGTATAGAATGGACAGGGAATGGCTACACCTTC.

This clone was seen only a few times. The chain uses TRBV30 and TRBJ1-4; 8 nucleotides match TRBD1. The CDR3 has 14 amino acids. Germline V CDR1 and CDR2: GTSNPN, SVGIG (reference sequence). The V and J ends lost 3 bases and 10 bases, in that order; junction bases with no gene match: 10. CDR3 in amino acids: CAWRMPGQGGKLFF. The CDR3 coding sequence is TGTGCCTGGAGAATGCCCGGACAGGGCGGAAAACTGTTTTTT.

This clone was seen a handful of times. V and J are TRBV5-6 and TRBJ1-3; no definite D call. The CDR3 totals 14 residues. Germline CDR1 is SGHDT and CDR2 is YYEEEE. The V end lost 3 bases, the J end lost 0 bases, and 7 bases lay between the germline ends. Written as DNA, the CDR3 is TGTGCCAGCAGCTCTCTGATCTCTGGAAACACCATATATTTT. It yields the protein CASSSLISGNTIYF.

This clone was detected a few times. The chain has TRBV2 and TRBJ2-7, with TRBD1 as a possible D gene (5 bases). This CDR3 has 15 amino acids. The germline gives CDR1 SNHLY, CDR2 FYNNEI. With 4 bases removed from V and 2 bases from J, the gap between germline ends came to 15 bases. The chain's CDR3 is CASSVGVGGTYEQYF. The CDR3, as DNA: TGTGCCAGCAGTGTAGGGGTAGGCGGTACCTACGAGCAGTACTTC.

The J gene is TRBJ2-3, the V gene TRBV5-4; 9 positions match TRBD1. The CDR3 has 15 amino acids. J was trimmed by 4 bases and V by 4 bases; bases with no gene match: 7. Germline V CDR1 and CDR2: SGHNT, YYREEE (reference sequence). CDR3 sequence reads: CASSRSGTGSDTQYF. The CDR3 nucleotides read TGTGCCAGCAGCAGATCCGGGACAGGGTCAGATACGCAGTATTTT. The full variable domain, rest sourced from reference TRBV5-4 and TRBJ2-3, is ETGVTQSPTHLIKTRGQQVTLRCSSQSGHNTVSWYQQALGQGPQFIFQYYREEENGRGNFPPRFSGLQFPNYSSELNVNALELDDSALYLCASSRSGTGSDTQYFGPGTRLTVL.

This clone showed up just a few times. The gene calls are TRBV7-2 and TRBJ1-6; the D is unclear. Per the germline V gene, CDR1 is SGHTA and CDR2 is FQGNSA. This CDR3 is built from 17 residues. With 7 bases removed from V and 0 bases from J, the gap between germline ends came to 16 bases. The CDR3: CASTLEGGSSYNSPLHF. Here the CDR3 DNA reads TGTGCCAGCACCCTGGAGGGCGGTAGCTCCTATAATTCACCCCTCCACTTT. Supplemented by reference TRBV7-2 and TRBJ1-6, the full variable domain reads GAGVSQSPSNKVTEKGKDVELRCDPISGHTALYWYRQSLGQGLEFLIYFQGNSAPDKSGLPSDRFSAERTGGSVSTLTIQRTQQEDSAVYLCASTLEGGSSYNSPLHFGNGTRLTVT.

This clone appeared a few times. V usage is TRBV19 and J usage is TRBJ1-1; unclear D gene. The germline CDR1 and CDR2 sequences are LNHDA and SQIVND (reference sequence). The CDR3 totals 13 residues. Trimming removed 9 bases at V and 5 bases at J, with 16 bases between. The CDR3 coding sequence is TGTGCCAGCGCCGGAGGGTATGGAACTGAAGCTTTCTTT. Translating gives CASAGGYGTEAFF.

This clone turned up a few times. This sequence joins TRBV28 and TRBJ1-2; possibly TRBD1 for D (6 bases). There are 13 residues in the CDR3. The V and J ends lost 6 bases and 8 bases respectively, with 16 bases between them. In germline, CDR1 is MDHEN, CDR2 SYDVKM. The CDR3 nucleotides read TGTGCCAGCAGGCCAACAGGGTTTCGCGGCTACACCTTC. Translated: CASRPTGFRGYTF.

V is TRBV10-2 and J is TRBJ2-7; tentative D call: TRBD1 (5 bases). Trimming took off 7 bases at V and 0 bases at J, with 16 bases between the two ends. This CDR3 comprises 15 residues. Germline lookup yields CDR1 WSHSY and CDR2 SAAADI. CDR3 in DNA: TGCGCCAGCACCGGTGGGGCAACTTTCTCCTACGAGCAGTACTTC. Residues: CASTGGATFSYEQYF.

A note on this clone: This sample includes further DNA sequences coding for the same CDR3. The V and J genes are TRBV30 and TRBJ2-5; D tentatively fits TRBD1 or TRBD2 (6 bases each). V dropped 2 bases and J dropped 1 base, with 8 bases sitting between them. The CDR3 runs 13 residues. Germline assignment: CDR1 GTSNPN and CDR2 SVGIG (reference sequence). The CDR3 loop reads CAWSRGPQETQYF. The CDR3 DNA reads TGTGCCTGGAGTCGGGGGCCCCAAGAGACCCAGTACTTC. Complete variable domain (other parts from reference TRBV30 and TRBJ2-5): SQTIHQWPATLVQPVGSPLSLECTVEGTSNPNLYWYRQAAGRGLQLLFYSVGIGQISSEVPQNLSASRPQDRQFILSSKKLLLSDSGFYLCAWSRGPQETQYFGPGTRLLVL.

This clone has more than one count but fewer than ten. The sample carries other DNA sequences with the same CDR3. The chain links TRBV6-5 to TRBJ1-5; D possibly corresponds to TRBD1 (5 bases). Germline CDR1 is MNHEY and CDR2 is SVGAGI. This CDR3 contains 15 residues. V lost 0 bases to trimming and J lost 0 bases, with 6 bases between them. CDR3 DNA: TGTGCCAGCAGTTACTCGGGGGGTAGCAATCAGCCCCAGCATTTT. Translated, it gives CASSYSGGSNQPQHF.

With regard to this clone: One end of the junction does not line up with germline, which may come from a read error. This rearrangement joins TRBV9 to TRBJ1-5, with unresolved D. The CDR3 runs 13 residues. The V gene's germline CDR1 is SGDLS and CDR2 YYNGEE. CDR3 nucleotides: TGTGCCAGTAGCGGAGGAAGCAATCAGCCCCAGCATTTT. Amino acid sequence: CASSGGSNQPQHF. Looking up the rest from reference TRBV9 and TRBJ1-5 gives the full variable domain: DSGVTQTPKHLITATGQRVTLRCSPRSGDLSVYWYQQSLDQGLQFLIQYYNGEERAKGNILERFSAQQFPDLHSELNLSSLELGDSALYFCASSGGSNQPQHFGDGTRLSIL.

The sample holds a few counts of this clone. The chain couples TRBV10-3 to TRBJ2-5, with D possibly being TRBD1 (5 bases). V was pared by 8 bases and J by 1 base, with 11 bases between. Per the germline V gene, CDR1 is ENHRY and CDR2 is SYGVKD. This CDR3 contains 13 residues. CDR3 DNA: TGTGCCATCCAGGGCTATATCCAAGAGACCCAGTACTTC. Protein product: CAIQGYIQETQYF.

J is TRBJ2-5 and V is TRBV7-9; D perhaps matches TRBD2 (6 bases). Trimming pared 8 bases from V and 7 bases from J, leaving 20 bases between. Germline V gene sequence: CDR1 SEHNR, CDR2 FQNEAQ (reference sequence). The CDR3 is made up of 14 amino acids. This CDR3 reads CASSPAGGRGTQYF. CDR3 DNA: TGTGCCAGCTCCCCCGCCGGGGGTCGCGGGACCCAGTACTTC.

CDR3 loop: CAQRSGQGAGGYTF. In DNA, the CDR3 is TGTGCCCAGCGGTCCGGACAGGGGGCTGGTGGCTACACCTTC. V is TRBV30 and J is TRBJ1-2, with 11 bases lining up with TRBD1. J lost 7 bases, V lost 8 bases, and 12 bases had no gene match. The CDR3 consists of 14 residues. Germline V gene sequence: CDR1 GTSNPN, CDR2 SVGIG (reference sequence).

This clone showed up just a few times. The rearrangement joins TRBV30 to TRBJ1-6; D gene uncertain. This CDR3 contains 13 residues. V was trimmed by 3 bases and J by 9 bases, leaving 12 bases between them. Germline V gene sequence: CDR1 GTSNPN, CDR2 SVGIG (reference sequence). The CDR3 DNA is TGTGCCTGGAGCAGATCGGACGGTTCACCCCTCCACTTT. Translating it yields CAWSRSDGSPLHF.

The chain joins TRBV2 to TRBJ1-6; perhaps TRBD1 as D (6 bases). V lost 4 bases, J lost 8 bases, and 15 bases lay in between. The length of the CDR3 is 15 residues. Germline CDR1 is SNHLY and CDR2 is FYNNEI. In nucleotides, the CDR3 is TGTGCCAGCAGTGCGTACAGGGTGGGGGATTCACCCCTCCACTTT. Its translation: CASSAYRVGDSPLHF.

V and J are TRBV7-9 and TRBJ2-5, with 7 nucleotides matching TRBD2. The DNA end is more similar to TRBJ2-7, so the J call may be wrong. Germline assignment: CDR1 SEHNR and CDR2 FQNEAQ (reference sequence). The CDR3 extends over 12 amino acids. The CDR3, as DNA: TGTGCCAGCAGGTGGGAGGGGAGCGAGCAGTACTTC. Translation gives CASRWEGSEQYF.

V usage is TRBV11-3 and J usage is TRBJ2-1; D is tentatively TRBD1 or TRBD2 (6 bases each). This CDR3 has 16 residues. From germline, CDR1 is SGHNT and CDR2 YENEEA. Trimming removed 0 bases from V and 6 bases from J, with 15 bases in between. CDR3 sequence reads: CASSLDIGGLSNEQFF. CDR3 coding DNA: TGTGCCAGCAGCTTAGATATAGGGGGGCTCAGCAATGAGCAGTTCTTC.

The rearrangement links TRBV6-1 to TRBJ1-1; a weak D match, TRBD1 (6 bases). V dropped 2 bases and J dropped 4 bases, with 14 bases sitting between them. Germline CDR1 reads MNHNS; CDR2 reads SASEGT. The CDR3 has 15 residues. In nucleotides, the CDR3 is TGTGCCAGCAGTGAACTAGGGGGGGCCGTCACTGAAGCTTTCTTT. Protein sequence: CASSELGGAVTEAFF.

On this clone: Other DNA sequences in this sample translate to the same CDR3. V is TRBV29-1 and J is TRBJ1-1; the D gene is possibly TRBD1 (5 bases). CDR1 and CDR2 (germline): SQVTM, ANQGSEA. With 4 bases removed from V and 0 bases from J, the gap between germline ends came to 6 bases. This CDR3 comprises 12 residues. As DNA, the CDR3 is TGCAGCGTTGGACAGATGAACACTGAAGCTTTCTTT. It specifies CSVGQMNTEAFF.

V is TRBV7-9 and J is TRBJ2-5; a possible D gene is TRBD2 (5 bases). The CDR3 is 14 residues long. CDR1 and CDR2 from the germline V gene are SEHNR and FQNEAQ (reference sequence). Trimming took 2 bases from V and 4 from J, leaving 11 bases between them. The CDR3 coding sequence is TGTGCCAGCAGCTTAAATGAGGGCGGAGAGACCCAGTACTTC. The encoded protein is CASSLNEGGETQYF.